Below are 21 T cell receptor beta chains sequenced from a single sample in a study of blood T cell repertoires in COVID-19. Produced via immunoSEQ multiplex PCR; TCRdb's table is partial and in-frame only. The table includes 120,000 to 150,000 clones, roughly 90% detected once. Sequenced: peripheral blood. The receptor set was obtained from a human donor in a cohort sampled during active COVID-19.

The V call is TRBV5-5, the J call TRBJ2-1; 14 nucleotides match TRBD2. Germline CDR1 SGHKS, CDR2 YYEKEE (reference sequence). The CDR3 totals 19 residues. After removal of 4 bases from V and 2 bases from J, the junction contained 11 bases not matched to a gene. This CDR3 reads CASSPGTSGSAVAYNEQFF. DNA of the CDR3: TGTGCCAGCAGCCCCGGGACTAGCGGGAGTGCCGTCGCCTACAATGAGCAGTTCTTC.

The chain links TRBV6-2 or TRBV6-3 to TRBJ2-2; D remains unclear. The germline V gene encodes CDR1 MNHEY and CDR2 SVGEGT. Trimming pared 6 bases from V and 4 bases from J, leaving 9 bases between. The CDR3 runs 13 residues. The CDR3 DNA reads TGTGCCAGCAGCCTATCGGGCACCGGGGAGCTGTTTTTT. Translating it yields CASSLSGTGELFF.

This chain uses TRBV10-3 with TRBJ2-5; 16 positions match TRBD2. V trimming: 3 bases; J trimming: 4 bases; junction bases outside the gene matches: 11. CDR1 and CDR2 (germline): ENHRY, SYGVKD. The CDR3 is made up of 19 amino acids. The CDR3 DNA sequence: TGTGCCATCAGTGACCAGGCCGGGACTAGCGGGGGGGCGCGAGAGACCCAGTACTTC. It yields the protein CAISDQAGTSGGARETQYF.

The rearrangement uses TRBV11-3 and TRBJ2-4, with D tentatively TRBD2 (5 bases). Trimming pared 2 bases from V and 6 bases from J, leaving 11 bases between. The CDR3 is made up of 14 amino acids. Germline assignment: CDR1 SGHNT and CDR2 YENEEA. The CDR3 nucleotides are TGTGCCAGCAGCTTATCGGGGAGCGGAAACATTCAGTACTTC. It translates to CASSLSGSGNIQYF.

The gene calls are TRBV7-2 and TRBJ1-1; TRBD1 aligns across 7 bases. With V trimmed by 4 bases and J by 4 bases, 3 bases remained unmatched. The length of the CDR3 is 13 residues. Germline V gene data show CDR1 as SGHTA and CDR2 as FQGNSA. The CDR3 protein is CASSSGQFTEAFF. For the CDR3, the DNA is TGTGCCAGCAGCTCGGGACAGTTCACTGAAGCTTTCTTT.

This clone occurred once. The chain uses TRBV5-1 and TRBJ1-1, with D perhaps matching TRBD1 (5 bases). The length of the CDR3 is 15 residues. V shed 1 base and J shed 3 bases, with 13 bases lying between them. Germline CDR1 and CDR2: SGHRS and YFSETQ. The CDR3 sequence: CASSLRLGLYTEAFF. In DNA form, the CDR3 reads TGCGCCAGCAGCTTGAGGCTGGGGCTATACACTGAAGCTTTCTTT.

The V gene is TRBV6-2 or TRBV6-3, the J gene TRBJ2-1; 9 nucleotides line up with TRBD2. Losses at the gene ends were 2 bases for V and 4 bases for J; bases not matched to a gene: 6. This CDR3 contains 16 residues. The germline gives CDR1 MNHEY, CDR2 SVGEGT. CDR3 loop: CASSYIGLALYNEQFF. The CDR3 bases are TGTGCCAGCAGTTACATTGGACTAGCGCTATACAATGAGCAGTTCTTC.

The genes are TRBV28 and TRBJ1-2; possible D gene TRBD1, 5 bases. Germline V gene sequence: CDR1 MDHEN, CDR2 SYDVKM. V was cut by 10 bases and J by 4 bases, with 19 bases left in between. The CDR3 is 14 residues long. The CDR3 coding sequence is TGTGCCACCCACGCGGGGCTACGGGGCTATGGCTACACCTTC. Its translation: CATHAGLRGYGYTF.

The J gene is TRBJ2-4, the V gene TRBV28; perhaps TRBD2 as D (5 bases). CDR1 and CDR2 (germline): MDHEN, SYDVKM. This CDR3 spans 13 amino acids. Trimming took off 2 bases at V and 6 bases at J, with 8 bases between the two ends. CDR3 DNA sequence: TGTGCCAGCAGTTTAGGTGGGAGAAACATTCAGTACTTC. The encoded protein is CASSLGGRNIQYF.

In its sample, this clone was seen a few times. The gene calls are TRBV7-8 and TRBJ1-5; D unclear. In germline, CDR1 is SGHVS, CDR2 FQNEAQ. V gave up 4 bases and J gave up 0 bases, with 13 bases separating them. The CDR3 sequence is 16 residues long. This CDR3 is CASSWGRGNSNQPQHF. CDR3 nucleotide sequence: TGTGCCAGCAGCTGGGGAAGAGGGAATAGCAATCAGCCCCAGCATTTT.

This sequence joins TRBV5-4 and TRBJ2-5; 8 bases match TRBD2. Germline-derived CDR1 and CDR2 are SGHNT and YYREEE (reference sequence). Unmatched junction bases numbered 4, after V lost 0 bases and J lost 3 bases. CDR3 length: 15 residues. CDR3 coding DNA: TGTGCCAGCAGCTTGGCCGGGCGGGGGGAAGAGACCCAGTACTTC. As protein: CASSLAGRGEETQYF.

The rearrangement joins TRBV30 to TRBJ1-2; the match to TRBD1 covers 11 bases. The germline V gene encodes CDR1 GTSNPN and CDR2 SVGIG (reference sequence). The CDR3 has 18 residues. With 3 bases clipped from V and 4 bases from J, the junction kept 16 bases outside the gene matches. The CDR3 coding sequence is TGTGCCTGGAGCATCCCCGGGACAGGGGGACCCTCTATCTATGGCTACACCTTC. It encodes CAWSIPGTGGPSIYGYTF.

This clone was found once. The V and J genes are TRBV5-6 and TRBJ2-1; D may be TRBD2 (5 bases). The CDR3 is made up of 15 amino acids. V was pared by 2 bases and J by 6 bases, with 15 bases between. The germline V gene encodes CDR1 SGHDT and CDR2 YYEEEE. CDR3 DNA sequence: TGTGCCAGCAGCTTACCGGGAAAACGCACCAATGAGCAGTTCTTC. Protein sequence: CASSLPGKRTNEQFF.

The rearrangement links TRBV28 to TRBJ2-7, with TRBD1 as a possible D gene (5 bases). Germline CDR1 reads MDHEN; CDR2 reads SYDVKM. The CDR3 covers 13 residues. Trimming cost V 4 bases and J 0 bases, with 7 bases left between them. The CDR3: CASSYRSSYEQYF. The CDR3 nucleotides are TGTGCCAGCAGTTACAGGAGCTCCTACGAGCAGTACTTC.

The V and J genes are TRBV28 and TRBJ2-5, with D possibly matching TRBD1 (6 bases). CDR3 length: 16 residues. In germline, CDR1 is MDHEN, CDR2 SYDVKM. The V end lost 5 bases, the J end lost 5 bases, and 21 bases lay between the germline ends. The CDR3 DNA follows: TGTGCCAGCAGTCCCCTGCCGGGGACAAGAGATGAGACCCAGTACTTC. Translated: CASSPLPGTRDETQYF.

The chain recombines TRBV18 with TRBJ1-4; possibly TRBD1 for D (6 bases). The ends were cut back, 4 bases at V and 5 bases at J, with 14 bases in the middle. Germline loops: CDR1 KGHSH, CDR2 LQKENI. The CDR3 spans 15 residues. The CDR3 coding sequence is TGTGCCAGCTCACGACTACAGGGCAACAATGAAAAACTGTTTTTT. Translating gives CASSRLQGNNEKLFF. The variable domain in full, with the rest retrieved from reference TRBV18 and TRBJ1-4, is NAGVMQNPRHLVRRRGQEARLRCSPMKGHSHVYWYRQLPEEGLKFMVYLQKENIIDESGMPKERFSAEFPKEGPSILRIQQVVRGDSAAYFCASSRLQGNNEKLFFGSGTQLSVL.

The chain joins TRBV27 to TRBJ2-1, with D possibly matching TRBD1 (8 bases). V lost 2 bases and J lost 9, with 14 bases in between. The CDR3 has 14 amino acids. Germline CDR1 reads MNHEY; CDR2 reads SMNVEV (reference sequence). CDR3 residues: CASSLRTGGGEQFF. DNA of the CDR3: TGTGCCAGCAGTTTACGTACAGGGGGGGGTGAGCAGTTCTTC.

The rearrangement links TRBV7-2 to TRBJ2-7; 7 bases agree with TRBD1. Germline CDR1 is SGHTA and CDR2 is FQGNSA. The J segment lost 7 bases and the V segment lost 1 base, leaving 10 bases of the junction unmatched. The CDR3 contains 15 residues. Here the CDR3 DNA reads TGTGCCAGCAGCTTAGGGAGGACAGGACCCTTGGAGCAGTACTTC. This encodes CASSLGRTGPLEQYF.

The V and J genes are TRBV4-3 and TRBJ1-2; D uncertain. CDR1 is LGHNA, CDR2 YSLEER, per germline. V lost 0 bases and J lost 0, with 11 bases in between. CDR3 length equals 16 residues. For the CDR3, the DNA is TGCGCCAGCAGCCAAGATAGCGGCCAGGCTAACTATGGCTACACCTTC. Amino acid sequence: CASSQDSGQANYGYTF.

This sequence joins TRBV6-5 and TRBJ2-2, with D uncertain. This CDR3 spans 13 amino acids. The germline V and J ends were trimmed by 4 bases and 6 bases, with 9 bases remaining between them. From germline, CDR1 is MNHEY and CDR2 SVGAGI. The CDR3 DNA follows: TGTGCCAGCAGTTCCCAACCGGCCGGGGAGCTGTTTTTT. Translating it yields CASSSQPAGELFF.

The V call is TRBV27, the J call TRBJ2-3; weak D call: TRBD1 (6 bases). From germline, CDR1 is MNHEY and CDR2 SMNVEV (reference sequence). This CDR3 has 18 residues. V was shortened by 2 bases and J by 6 bases, with 24 bases between the two germline ends. The CDR3 sequence is CASSLGGRGGGRSDTQYF. The CDR3 DNA reads TGTGCCAGCAGTTTAGGGGGCCGAGGAGGAGGACGGTCGGATACGCAGTATTTT.